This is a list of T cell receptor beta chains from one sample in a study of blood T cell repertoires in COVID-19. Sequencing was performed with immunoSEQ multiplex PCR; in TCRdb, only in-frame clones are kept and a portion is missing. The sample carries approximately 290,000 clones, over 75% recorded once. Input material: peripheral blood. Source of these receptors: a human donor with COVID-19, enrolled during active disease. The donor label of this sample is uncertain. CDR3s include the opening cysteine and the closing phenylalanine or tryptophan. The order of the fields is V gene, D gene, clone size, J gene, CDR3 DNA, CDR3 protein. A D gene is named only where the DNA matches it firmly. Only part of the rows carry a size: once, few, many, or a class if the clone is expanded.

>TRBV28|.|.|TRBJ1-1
TGTGCCAGCAGTTTAATGGTCGGGGAAGCTTTCTTT
CASSLMVGEAFF
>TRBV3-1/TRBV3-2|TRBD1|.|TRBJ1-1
TGTGCCAGCAGCCAAGATTTCAGGGGGGAATATTACACTGAAGCTTTCTTT
CASSQDFRGEYYTEAFF
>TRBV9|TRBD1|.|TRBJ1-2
TGTGCCAGCAGCTTAGGATCCGGGACAGCAAGCTATGGCTACACCTTC
CASSLGSGTASYGYTF
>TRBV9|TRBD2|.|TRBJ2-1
TGTGCCAGCAGCGCCAGACTAGCGGGAGGGATCAATGAGCAGTTCTTC
CASSARLAGGINEQFF
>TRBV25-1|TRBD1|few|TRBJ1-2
TGTGCCAGCAGTAGGAGGGGGCAGAACTATGGCTACACCTTC
CASSRRGQNYGYTF
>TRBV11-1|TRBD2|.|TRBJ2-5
TGTGCCAGCAGCTTAGGGGGGGGCCAAGAGACCCAGTACTTC
CASSLGGGQETQYF
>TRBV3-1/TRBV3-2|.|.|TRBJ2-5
TGTGCCAGCAGCCAACTTCTCAGTCAAGAGACCCAGTACTTC
CASSQLLSQETQYF
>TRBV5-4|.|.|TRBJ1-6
TGTGCCAGCAGCTTGGACGGTTACGGTTCACCCCTCCACTTT
CASSLDGYGSPLHF
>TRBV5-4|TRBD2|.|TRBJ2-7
TGTGCCAGCAGCCACAAGGGACTAGCTCCCTACGAGCAGTACTTC
CASSHKGLAPYEQYF
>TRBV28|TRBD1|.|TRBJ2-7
TGTGCCAGCAGTTACGGGACAGAAAACGAGCAGTACTTC
CASSYGTENEQYF
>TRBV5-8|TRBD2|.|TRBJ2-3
TGTGCCACCCGGGGTAGCGGGAGTGATACGCAGTATTTT
CATRGSGSDTQYF
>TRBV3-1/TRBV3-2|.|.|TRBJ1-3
TGTGCCAGCACCACGACAGGATCTGGAAACACCATATATTTT
CASTTTGSGNTIYF
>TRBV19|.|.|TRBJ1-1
TGTGCCAGTAATCTCAGGGCCGGAATGAACACTGAAGCTTTCTTT
CASNLRAGMNTEAFF
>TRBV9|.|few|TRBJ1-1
TGTGCCAGCAGCGTAGTACAGGGACCGAACACTGAAGCTTTCTTT
CASSVVQGPNTEAFF
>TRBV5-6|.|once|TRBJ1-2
TGTGCCAGCAGCTTTCTGGCGGTCCTGGGTCCCGTTATTGACTATGGCTACACCTTC
CASSFLAVLGPVIDYGYTF
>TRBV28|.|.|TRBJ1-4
TGTGCCAGCAGTTTATGGGGGAGAATTGAAAAACTGTTTTTT
CASSLWGRIEKLFF
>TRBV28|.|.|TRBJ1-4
TGTGCCAGCAGTTTAGGGGGCCTTAATGAAAAACTGTTTTTT
CASSLGGLNEKLFF
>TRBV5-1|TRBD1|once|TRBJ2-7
TGCGCCAGCAGCAAACGGACAGGGGATCTCCACGAGCAGTACTTC
CASSKRTGDLHEQYF
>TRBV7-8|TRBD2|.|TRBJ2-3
TGTGCCAGCAGCTTTCGGGGCGGGAGGGATACGCAGTATTTT
CASSFRGGRDTQYF
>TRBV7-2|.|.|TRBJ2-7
TGTGCCAGCAGCGATGCATGGGGGGCCTACGAGCAGTACTTC
CASSDAWGAYEQYF
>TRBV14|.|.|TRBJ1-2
TGTGCCAGCAGCCCCTCCGGAGGCAGGGGATTTGGCTACACCTTC
CASSPSGGRGFGYTF
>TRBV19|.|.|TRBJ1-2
TGTGCCAGTAGCCCAACATATAACTATGGCTACACCTTC
CASSPTYNYGYTF
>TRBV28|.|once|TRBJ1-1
TGTGCCAGCAGTTACAGGGAAGCTTTCTTT
CASSYREAFF
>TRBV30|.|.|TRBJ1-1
TGTGCCTGGGTGGTTGGCGGGGTTAACACTGAAGCTTTCTTT
CAWVVGGVNTEAFF
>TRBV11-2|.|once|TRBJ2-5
TGTGCCAGCAGCTCATCACAAGAGACCCAGTACTTC
CASSSSQETQYF
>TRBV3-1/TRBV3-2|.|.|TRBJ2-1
TGTGCCAGCAGCCAAGATAGCACAGGGAAGAATGAGCAGTTCTTC
CASSQDSTGKNEQFF
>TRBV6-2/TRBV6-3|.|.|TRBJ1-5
TGTGCCAGCAGTTACTCGGGGCCGGAGAATCAGCCCCAGCATTTT
CASSYSGPENQPQHF
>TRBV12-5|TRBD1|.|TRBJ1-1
TGTGCTAGTGGACCGGGACAGGGACGCACTGAAGCTTTCTTT
CASGPGQGRTEAFF
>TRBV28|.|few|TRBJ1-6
TGTGCCAGCAGTTTGGCCGTAGGAACAGCTATCTATAATTCACCCCTCCACTTT
CASSLAVGTAIYNSPLHF
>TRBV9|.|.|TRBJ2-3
TGTGCCAGCAGCCCGCCTGGCCGCCCAGATACGCAGTATTTT
CASSPPGRPDTQYF